These T cell receptor beta chains were read from a single sample in a study of vaccination and CD4 T cells after COVID-19. MiXCR, run by TCRdb on the PCR reads, gives a single entry per CDR3 protein. Seen here are under 20,000 distinct CDR3 sequences, about 80% observed once, and the top ten hold about 15%. For these receptors, no antigen is known. This material consisted of CD4+ T cells from blood, cultured in vitro, taken after SARS-CoV-2 vaccination. The receptors were gathered from a human donor who received a COVID-19 vaccine. CDR3s include the opening cysteine and the closing phenylalanine or tryptophan.

j_gene	v_gene	CDR3aa
TRBJ1-5	TRBV20-1	CSARRQVYLPQHF
TRBJ1-5	TRBV12-3/TRBV12-4	CASSYHQTGISNQPQHF
TRBJ2-3	TRBV29-1	CSVRNRGMDTQYF
TRBJ1-5	TRBV20-1	CSAYQGGENQPQHF
TRBJ2-3	TRBV12-3/TRBV12-4	CASSLVRGGKDTQYF
TRBJ2-2	TRBV5-4	CASSLDPYPAGELFF
TRBJ1-5	TRBV19	CASTTLAGIDQPQHF
TRBJ2-2	TRBV7-9	CASSLEGSYTGELFF
TRBJ2-1	TRBV11-3	CASSPPGLEVNEQFF
TRBJ1-2	TRBV7-9	CASSAGQFYGYTF
TRBJ2-7	TRBV25-1	CASSPTYEGEQYF
TRBJ2-7	TRBV12-3/TRBV12-4	CASSWLSIYEQYF
TRBJ2-7	TRBV7-2	CASSLATSGDEQYF
TRBJ1-1	TRBV7-2	CASSLRAGGTEAFF
TRBJ1-5	TRBV30	CAWSWTGVNQPQHF
TRBJ1-1	TRBV2	CASRGGRITRTEAFF
TRBJ1-6	TRBV6-5	CASSYGPGSYNSPLHF
TRBJ1-3	TRBV20-1	CSALLTGYGNTIYF
TRBJ1-2	TRBV7-2	CASSLGAGSDYGYTF
TRBJ2-5	TRBV30	CAWSSPPRRSPQETQYF
TRBJ2-5	TRBV12-3/TRBV12-4	CASSLRGGLQETQYF
TRBJ1-1	TRBV19	CASSQPRDGTEAFF
TRBJ1-1	TRBV12-3/TRBV12-4	CASSLRGRTEAFF
TRBJ1-2	TRBV5-1	CASSLDTNYGYTF
TRBJ2-5	TRBV12-3/TRBV12-4	CTSSPPWEQETQYF
TRBJ1-2	TRBV20-1	CSAQGPTNYGYTF
TRBJ1-3	TRBV19	CASSIAGNTIYF
TRBJ1-1	TRBV10-1	CASKEQLDTEAFF
TRBJ2-7	TRBV2	CASSEAQTVFYF
TRBJ1-1	TRBV21-1	CASSKAAGHNTEAFF
TRBJ1-5	TRBV24-1	CATSLGRSNQPQHF
TRBJ2-3	TRBV20-1	CSARDGLTDTQYF
TRBJ1-5	TRBV5-3	CARSLYRVNQPQHF
TRBJ2-3	TRBV30	CACWGDTQYF
TRBJ1-4	TRBV30	CAWSDWRIPATNEKLFF
TRBJ1-6	TRBV7-8	CASSFPDPNSPLHF
TRBJ1-5	TRBV20-1	CSATDRGYDQPQHF
TRBJ1-6	TRBV12-3/TRBV12-4	CASSYGGVHNSPLHF
TRBJ2-3	TRBV5-1	CASSAGAALDTQYF
TRBJ1-2	TRBV4-2	CASSHLGQGDGYTF
TRBJ2-3	TRBV11-3	CASSVELAGSDTQYF
TRBJ1-1	TRBV4-1	CASSPQAGTEGTEAFF
TRBJ1-2	TRBV7-9	CASSFAGQPYYGYTF
TRBJ1-1	TRBV7-2	CASSLARQGEAFF
TRBJ1-3	TRBV6-1	CASRDQGKGNTIYF
TRBJ1-1	TRBV19	CASSGGDTEAFF
TRBJ1-5	TRBV6-1	CASSTSRGDQPQHF
TRBJ1-5	TRBV19	CASTSRANRDQPQHF
TRBJ1-2	TRBV19	CASSLSGTGGRYTF
TRBJ2-7	TRBV5-1	CASSLAPLNRGESYEQYF
TRBJ2-7	TRBV20-1	CSASRGGGAGEQYF
TRBJ1-2	TRBV10-3	CAISPGQGVSGYTF
TRBJ1-3	TRBV20-1	CSAGGSSGNTIYF
TRBJ1-2	TRBV6-5	CASSLAGTDYGYTF
TRBJ1-2	TRBV7-3	CASSSTGGYGYTF